Following are 7 T cell receptor beta chains from one sample sequenced in a study of cytomegalovirus exposure and HLA in healthy donors. A multiplex PCR was run with 60 Vbeta primers and 13 Jbeta primers. The repertoire was sequenced with immunoSEQ multiplex PCR; TCRdb's copy has only in-frame clones and lacks some. The table shows about 110,000 clones, with under 80% occurring only once. The specimen sequenced was PBMCs. These receptors came from a woman between 45 and 60 years old in good health and CMV-seropositive.

This chain connects TRBV18 to TRBJ1-3, with D perhaps TRBD1 (5 bases). Germline-derived CDR1 and CDR2 are KGHSH and LQKENI. CDR3 size: 16 residues. Trimming stripped 2 bases from V and 0 bases from J, with 11 bases between. The chain's CDR3 is CASSPVGGLSGNTIYF. DNA of the CDR3: TGTGCCAGCTCACCAGTCGGGGGTCTCTCTGGAAACACCATATATTTT.

The gene calls are TRBV5-8 and TRBJ2-2; tentative D call: TRBD1 (5 bases). CDR1 and CDR2 from the germline V gene are SGHTS and YDEGEE. This CDR3 has 13 amino acids. The V end was cut by 8 bases, the J end by 0 bases, with 8 bases between. The CDR3 spells CARRGSNTGELFF. The CDR3 DNA is TGTGCCAGAAGGGGCTCGAACACCGGGGAGCTGTTTTTT.

CDR3 bases: TGTGCCAGCAGCCCCTGGACAGCTACGAACACCGGGGAGCTGTTTTTT. Its protein is CASSPWTATNTGELFF. J is TRBJ2-2 and V is TRBV11-3; tentative D call: TRBD1 (6 bases). Germline V gene data show CDR1 as SGHNT and CDR2 as YENEEA. Trimming took off 5 bases at V and 0 bases at J, with 13 bases between the two ends. CDR3 size: 16 residues.

The genes are TRBV9 and TRBJ1-2; D is undetermined. The germline gives CDR1 SGDLS, CDR2 YYNGEE. The CDR3 contains 13 residues. The ends were cut back, 0 bases at V and 8 bases at J, with 11 bases in the middle. Written as DNA, the CDR3 is TGTGCCAGCAGCGTAGTAAAAGGAGGGGGCTACACCTTC. It codes for CASSVVKGGGYTF.

The rearrangement uses TRBV30 and TRBJ2-2; 8 bases map to TRBD2. J was trimmed by 6 bases and V by 4 bases; bases with no gene match: 10. The CDR3 sequence is 15 residues long. The germline V gene encodes CDR1 GTSNPN and CDR2 SVGIG (reference sequence). The CDR3 reads CAWTVAGGGAGELFF. For the CDR3, the DNA is TGTGCCTGGACCGTCGCGGGGGGCGGGGCCGGGGAGCTGTTTTTT.

The V gene is TRBV30, the J gene TRBJ2-3; 7 bases fit TRBD2. The CDR3 contains 17 residues. CDR1 and CDR2 (germline): GTSNPN, SVGIG (reference sequence). With 0 bases clipped from V and 1 base from J, the junction kept 10 bases outside the gene matches. The CDR3 loop reads CAWSVDLRRGGTDTQYF. As DNA, the CDR3 is TGTGCCTGGAGTGTAGACTTGAGACGGGGGGGCACAGATACGCAGTATTTT.

The chain uses TRBV7-8 and TRBJ1-1; D call uncertain. The CDR3 sequence is 14 residues long. Per the germline V gene, CDR1 is SGHVS and CDR2 is FQNEAQ. The germline V and J ends were trimmed by 1 base and 7 bases, with 13 bases remaining between them. CDR3 in amino acids: CASSLETPRGEAFF. CDR3 coding DNA: TGTGCCAGCAGCTTAGAGACCCCACGGGGTGAAGCTTTCTTT.